This TCR beta chain was identified during a study of OX40 agonist ivuxolimab in advanced cancers. For the study at large: Dose-escalation patients suffered from hepatocellular carcinoma, melanoma, renal cell or head and neck cancer.

The V and J ends lost 4 bases and 0 bases, in that order; junction bases with no gene match: 8. The CDR3 is 16 amino acids. Germline CDR1 reads LNHDA; CDR2 reads SQIVND (reference sequence). Clones were sequenced by immunoSEQ multiplex PCR, and TCRdb holds only the in-frame ones, with some missing. This table has 52,000 or so clones, around 81% appearing once. The origin of this receptor is an adult with an advanced solid tumor such as melanoma, head and neck, liver or kidney cancer. The sample here was CD4+ or CD8+ T cells sorted from blood, taken in a trial of the OX40 agonist ivuxolimab. The chain uses TRBV19 and TRBJ2-7, with TRBD1 matching 8 bases. CDR3 in amino acids: CASSREQGVASYEQYF. The CDR3, as DNA: TGTGCCAGTAGTAGGGAACAGGGGGTGGCCTCCTACGAGCAGTACTTC. The whole variable domain, filled in from reference TRBV19 and TRBJ2-7, reads DGGITQSPKYLFRKEGQNVTLSCEQNLNHDAMYWYRQDPGQGLRLIYYSQIVNDFQKGDIAEGYSVSREKKESFPLTVTSAQKNPTAFYLCASSREQGVASYEQYFGPGTRLTVT.